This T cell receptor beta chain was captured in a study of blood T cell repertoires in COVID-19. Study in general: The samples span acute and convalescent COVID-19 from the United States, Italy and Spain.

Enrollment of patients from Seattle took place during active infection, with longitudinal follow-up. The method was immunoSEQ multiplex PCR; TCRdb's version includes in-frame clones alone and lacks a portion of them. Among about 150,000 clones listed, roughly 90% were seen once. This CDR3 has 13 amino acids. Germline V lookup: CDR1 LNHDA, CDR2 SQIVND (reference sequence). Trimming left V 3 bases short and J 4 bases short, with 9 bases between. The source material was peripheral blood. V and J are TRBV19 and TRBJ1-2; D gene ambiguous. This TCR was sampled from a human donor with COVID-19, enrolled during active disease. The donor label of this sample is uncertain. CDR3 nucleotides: TGTGCCAGTAGTATGCGGGGTGGCTATGGCTACACCTTC. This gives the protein CASSMRGGYGYTF.